This TCR beta chain was profiled in a study of T-cell memory formation after mild COVID-19. Study-wide points: Chiefly within CM and EM were the contracting CD4+ clones; CD8+ ones were within EMRA.

TCR alpha and TCR beta cDNA libraries carrying sample barcodes and UMIs came from 5'RACE with constant-segment primers. TCRdb processed the 5' RACE reads anew with MiXCR; each CDR3 protein has one entry. Of 150,000 or so distinct CDR3 sequences listed, around 30% are singletons. The germline V gene encodes CDR1 MNHEY and CDR2 SVGAGI. The CDR3 loop spans 14 amino acids. Trimming left V 5 bases short and J 2 bases short, with 11 bases between. About this clonotype: Its cognate antigen is unknown.

V and J are TRBV6-5 and TRBJ2-3; D is unclear. Input material: PBMCs or a T cell subset sorted from them (not recorded which). This TCR was recovered from an adult woman who had mild COVID-19 (a few samples of this study predate the infection). Cell type and time point are not known. The CDR3 DNA reads as TGTGCCAGCAGTACCTACCAACCCACAGATACGCAGTATTTT. Translating gives CASSTYQPTDTQYF.